This record concerns one T cell receptor (beta chain) sequence. This sample is part of a study of blood T cell repertoires in COVID-19. This CDR3 is built from 16 residues. Looked up from germline, CDR1 is MGHRA and CDR2 is YSYEKL. The junction had 6 bases not matched to a gene; V was cut back by 0 bases and J by 4 bases. Per the original methods: Amplifying reference gene primers gave estimates of nucleated cell counts. Repertoires were generated with immunoSEQ multiplex PCR, while TCRdb's copy carries only in-frame clones and drops some. The DNA gave D and trimming, while V, J and clone size come from that table. The table lists roughly 150,000 clones, 84% of them singletons. Participants' own reports of clinical history determined their cohort assignment.

This clonotype was sampled from a man aged 45-65 years in a cohort exposed to, infected with or recovered from COVID-19 (not recorded which). Sequencing was carried out using PBMCs or T cells enriched from blood (not recorded which). V gene TRBV4-1 combines with J gene TRBJ2-5; 9 bases line up with TRBD1. The CDR3 DNA is TGCGCCAGCAGCCAAGATAGGGACAGGGTGGGAGAGACCCAGTACTTC. This codes for CASSQDRDRVGETQYF.